This TCR beta chain was captured in a study of regulatory T cells in long-lasting Graves disease. Through Arm-PCR of CDR3 regions and iRepertoire HTBI primers, TCR beta libraries were built. The authors' processing: The samples yielded approximately 62 TRBV and 14 to 15 TRBJ segments. TCRdb re-called the multiplex PCR reads with MiXCR, one entry per CDR3 protein. TCRdb's processing, not the study's, gives the V and J calls here. Here the sample spans around 400,000 distinct CDR3 sequences, about 16% being singletons. This clonotype was counted ten times or more. Antigen: not known. The time point: newly diagnosed GD, antithyroid drugs for less than 3 months. PBMCs were the source of the RNA used for TCR sequencing. Xi'an, China, was home to the endocrinology department that provided patients. Overall study findings and caveats: Thyroid tissue was not sampled; only peripheral blood was.

This material consisted of peripheral blood mononuclear cells (PBMCs), taken at new diagnosis, from a patient treated with antithyroid drugs. This sequence originates from a female donor with Graves disease.

The DNA of the CDR3 is TGTGCCAGCAGTTTAGCTGTGCAGGTACGGGGTGAGCAGTTCTTC. Amino acids: CASSLAVQVRGEQFF. V gene TRBV12-3 or TRBV12-4 combines with J gene TRBJ2-1; a weak D match, TRBD2 (5 bases). The CDR3 is 15 residues long. The V end lost 0 bases, the J end lost 9 bases, and 15 bases lay between the germline ends.